This TCR beta chain came from a study of T cell responses to AZD1222 COVID-19 vaccine listed by TCRdb under 2021. At the level of the whole study: TCR sequencing covered more than 230 trial participants: nearly 210 given two doses of AZD1222 and approximately 26 given two doses of MenACWY control vaccine. Trial participants were enrolled into age subgroups of 18-55, 56-69 and 70-plus years, which contained approximately 150, 28 and 58 TCR-sequenced participants, respectively.

The CDR3 regions of human TCRbeta chains were analyzed by immunosequencing. On the study's bioinformatics: TCRs in the repertoires were matched against a reference library of SARS-CoV-2-specific TCRs that had been generated with the MIRA antigen-specificity platform. Breadth was defined as the fraction of unique TCRs that were SARS-CoV-2-associated. Depth was defined as the fraction of total T cells that were SARS-CoV-2-associated. Each spike-specific TCR was assigned to its reactive spike region and to a CD4 or CD8 class using the MIRA data. Log10-transformed breadth and depth values were compared by one-way ANOVA with Sidak's multiple comparisons tests. Entries here come from immuneACCESS through TCRdb and include only in-frame sequences with V and J called. Some clones fail to appear in such tables; in the studies checked, an unresolved V gene covers under half of the shortfall, and the cause of the remainder is unknown. The DNA gave D and trimming, while V, J and clone size come from that table. For this sample the table gives around 80,000 clones, of which around 85% were detected only once. The ten largest clones capture 8.5% to 12% of the sample.

The intended sense of this specimen's time point label: about 28 days (+/-7) after the second vaccine dose. Because spike-specific TCR depth and breadth did not differ between the two schedules, AZD1222 recipients who got a second dose at roughly 4 weeks were pooled with those who got a second dose at roughly 12 weeks. Samples from vaccinated people were obtained from the UK trials COV001 and COV002, which included a single-blind randomized controlled phase 2/3 trial of AZD1222 (ChAdOx1 nCoV-19) in healthy adults. For TCRbeta chain sequencing, PBMC samples were collected from trial participants at day 0 and at day 28 after the second dose. Study-wide conclusions, independent of this receptor: Participants were mostly white British, with more females than males. The authors suggested clonal diversity may have been underestimated. The vaccine-associated CD4 TCRs covered the entire spike protein, and the dominant responses fell in regions 160-218 and 743-854. No day 14 peak-response samples were available, so repertoires were characterized only after the peak T cell response. Epitopes outside the regions mutated in the B.1.351 and B.1.1.7 variants were reportedly recognized by nearly half of the unique spike-specific TCRs. A significant rise in spike-specific TCR breadth and depth was observed after two AZD1222 doses relative to day 0 and relative to MenACWY recipients. In the small 56-69-year group, the increase in depth fell short of significance, most likely because of low power. Conclusions about previously exposed vaccinees are limited because only five to seven AZD1222 recipients were SARS-CoV-2 seropositive at baseline.

The junction shows trimming of 6 bases on V and 7 bases on J, plus 16 bases between the germline ends. CDR1 and CDR2, per the germline V gene (reference sequence), are LNHDA and SQIVND. There are 15 amino acids in the CDR3, from cysteine to phenylalanine inclusive. CDR3 DNA is the only sequence kept; it has 45 bases, read in frame from the first base. This clone has just a few counts. No cognate antigen has been identified for it. Per-base quality was not reported, and no clone a single base away is much larger than it. The receptor comes from an adult who received the AZD1222 COVID-19 vaccine. The sequence links TRBV19 to TRBJ1-6; TRBD1 is possibly the D segment (5 matching bases). Source: peripheral blood, taken 28 days after the second AZD1222 dose. For the CDR3, the sequence is CASREGVLVNSPLHF. The DNA reads as follows: TGTGCCAGTAGGGAAGGGGTTTTAGTGAATTCACCCCTCCACTTT.